This T cell receptor beta chain originates from a study of tumour-infiltrating T cells in Burkitt lymphoma. CDR1 is LNHDA, CDR2 SQIVND, per germline (reference sequence). The J segment lost 5 bases and the V segment lost 5 bases, leaving 6 bases of the junction unmatched. CDR3 length equals 13 residues. TCRdb's copy holds only in-frame clones and misses some; the assay was immunoSEQ multiplex PCR. The sample lists 45,000 to 60,000 clones; more than 25% were seen once. Input material: tumor tissue. The V and J genes are TRBV19 and TRBJ2-7, with 7 bases aligning to TRBD2. The clonotype originates from a human donor with Burkitt lymphoma. CDR3: CASSLGGKDEQYF. The CDR3 DNA follows: TGTGCCAGTAGTTTGGGGGGGAAGGACGAGCAGTACTTC.